The entry below gives a single T cell receptor beta chain sequence along with its context. This specimen comes from a study of regulatory T cells in long-lasting Graves disease. This sample's time point: newly diagnosed GD, antithyroid drugs for less than 3 months. From RNA extracted from PBMCs, the TCR library was made. Germline assignment: CDR1 MNHEY and CDR2 SMNVEV (reference sequence). This CDR3 is 20 amino acids long. The ends lost 6 bases at V and 6 bases at J; junction bases unmatched: 18. Both iRepertoire HTBI primers and Arm-PCR of CDR3 regions were used to build the TCR beta libraries. Via MiXCR, TCRdb re-called the multiplex PCR reads, giving one row per CDR3 protein. The sample carries 400,000 to 500,000 distinct CDR3 sequences, less than 20% recorded once. The same data also went into a second study, on T cells in Graves' hyperthyroidism and ophthalmopathy.

J is TRBJ2-3 and V is TRBV27, with 16 bases lining up with TRBD2. This specimen was peripheral blood mononuclear cells (PBMCs), taken at new diagnosis, from a patient treated with antithyroid drugs. This TCR derives from a woman aged 18-29 years with Graves disease. CDR3 region: CASRGGLGLAGGPPSDTQYF. The CDR3 nucleotides are TGTGCCAGCAGGGGAGGATTGGGACTAGCGGGAGGGCCTCCCTCGGATACGCAGTATTTT.